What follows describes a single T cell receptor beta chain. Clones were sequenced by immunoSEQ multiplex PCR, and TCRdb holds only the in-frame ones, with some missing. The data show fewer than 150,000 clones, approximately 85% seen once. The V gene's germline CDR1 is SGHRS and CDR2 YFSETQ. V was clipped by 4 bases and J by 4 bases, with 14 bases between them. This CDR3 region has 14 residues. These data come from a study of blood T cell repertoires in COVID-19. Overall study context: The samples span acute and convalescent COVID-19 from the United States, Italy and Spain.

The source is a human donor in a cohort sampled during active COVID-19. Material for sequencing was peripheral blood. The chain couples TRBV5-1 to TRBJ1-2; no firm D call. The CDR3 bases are TGCGCCAGCAGCCCAGAGGGAGTTGGCTATGGCTACACCTTC. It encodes CASSPEGVGYGYTF.